Listed below are T cell receptor beta chains from one sample, sequenced in a study of PD-L1 blockade in urothelial cancer. TCRdb keeps only in-frame clones here, not all; method: immunoSEQ multiplex PCR. Of 50,000 or so clones listed, under 85% are singletons. Sequenced here: PBMCs, sampled around atezolizumab (anti-PD-L1) treatment. All receptors come from a man aged 50-59 years with urothelial cancer. Each CDR3 is given with its conserved first and last residue. The order of the fields is CDR3 protein, CDR3 DNA, D gene, J gene, clone size, V gene. D genes are given only for firm matches. The size entry is marked missing in some rows and otherwise reads once, few, many or a size class.

CDR3 protein: CASSIWDRDYGYTF; CDR3 DNA: TGTGCCAGCAGCATTTGGGACAGGGACTATGGCTACACCTTC; D gene: TRBD1; J gene: TRBJ1-2; clone size: .; V gene: TRBV5-6
CDR3 protein: CASSTGTAQYF; CDR3 DNA: TGTGCCAGCAGCACCGGGACAGCTCAGTACTTC; D gene: TRBD1; J gene: TRBJ2-7; clone size: .; V gene: TRBV7-2
CDR3 protein: CASSMGPGGVYGYTF; CDR3 DNA: TGTGCCAGTAGTATGGGGCCAGGGGGCGTCTATGGCTACACCTTC; D gene: TRBD1; J gene: TRBJ1-2; clone size: medium-sized; V gene: TRBV19
CDR3 protein: CASSLPRGFGAFF; CDR3 DNA: TGTGCCAGCAGCCTTCCCCGGGGTTTCGGAGCTTTCTTT; D gene: .; J gene: TRBJ1-1; clone size: .; V gene: TRBV7-2
CDR3 protein: CASSSGQTYYEQYF; CDR3 DNA: TGTGCCAGCAGCTCGGGACAGACGTACTACGAGCAGTACTTC; D gene: TRBD1; J gene: TRBJ2-7; clone size: .; V gene: TRBV11-2
CDR3 protein: CASSNRDSQFF; CDR3 DNA: TGTGCCAGCAGCAACCGGGACAGTCAGTTCTTC; D gene: TRBD1; J gene: TRBJ2-1; clone size: .; V gene: TRBV7-2
CDR3 protein: CATNRGDTYNEQFF; CDR3 DNA: TGTGCCACAAACAGGGGCGACACCTACAATGAGCAGTTCTTC; D gene: TRBD1; J gene: TRBJ2-1; clone size: .; V gene: TRBV2
CDR3 protein: CASSLWGQGWVSEQYF; CDR3 DNA: TGTGCCAGCAGTTTATGGGGACAGGGCTGGGTCTCCGAGCAGTACTTC; D gene: TRBD1; J gene: TRBJ2-7; clone size: .; V gene: TRBV28
CDR3 protein: CASSLTGSGNQPQHF; CDR3 DNA: TGTGCCAGCAGTCTTACAGGGAGCGGCAATCAGCCCCAGCATTTT; D gene: .; J gene: TRBJ1-5; clone size: few; V gene: TRBV7-9
CDR3 protein: CASSIRGNQETQYF; CDR3 DNA: TGTGCCAGTAGTATTCGAGGGAACCAAGAGACCCAGTACTTC; D gene: .; J gene: TRBJ2-5; clone size: .; V gene: TRBV19
CDR3 protein: CASSQGSDGYEQYF; CDR3 DNA: TGTGCCAGCAGCCAGGGAAGCGACGGCTACGAGCAGTACTTC; D gene: .; J gene: TRBJ2-7; clone size: .; V gene: TRBV7-3
CDR3 protein: CSVKTSGRSSSYNEQFF; CDR3 DNA: TGCAGCGTAAAGACTAGCGGGCGATCTAGCTCCTACAATGAGCAGTTCTTC; D gene: TRBD2; J gene: TRBJ2-1; clone size: once; V gene: TRBV29-1
CDR3 protein: CASSPRTGRSLLYEQYF; CDR3 DNA: TGTGCCAGCAGCCCTAGGACAGGGAGATCTCTCCTCTACGAGCAGTACTTC; D gene: TRBD1; J gene: TRBJ2-7; clone size: .; V gene: TRBV7-3
CDR3 protein: CACSVGALDTEAFF; CDR3 DNA: TGTGCCTGCAGCGTTGGGGCATTGGACACTGAAGCTTTCTTT; D gene: .; J gene: TRBJ1-1; clone size: .; V gene: TRBV30
CDR3 protein: CASTPADRDRETQYF; CDR3 DNA: TGCGCCAGCACCCCTGCGGACAGGGATAGAGAGACCCAGTACTTC; D gene: TRBD1; J gene: TRBJ2-5; clone size: .; V gene: TRBV5-1
CDR3 protein: CASSQDRIGTEAFF; CDR3 DNA: TGTGCCAGCAGTCAGGACAGGATCGGCACTGAAGCTTTCTTT; D gene: TRBD1; J gene: TRBJ1-1; clone size: few; V gene: TRBV7-8
CDR3 protein: CASSPGGFPQPQHF; CDR3 DNA: TGTGCCAGCAGCCCAGGAGGGTTTCCTCAGCCCCAGCATTTT; D gene: .; J gene: TRBJ1-5; clone size: once; V gene: TRBV9
CDR3 protein: CASSPIGTSGNNEQFF; CDR3 DNA: TGTGCCAGTAGTCCAATCGGGACTAGCGGCAACAATGAGCAGTTCTTC; D gene: TRBD2; J gene: TRBJ2-1; clone size: .; V gene: TRBV19
CDR3 protein: CASSLRNIPGQSEAFF; CDR3 DNA: TGTGCCAGCAGTTTAAGAAACATACCGGGACAATCTGAAGCTTTCTTT; D gene: .; J gene: TRBJ1-1; clone size: .; V gene: TRBV27
CDR3 protein: CASSIDLSGRGNNEQFF; CDR3 DNA: TGTGCCAGTAGTATCGACCTTAGCGGGAGGGGGAACAATGAGCAGTTCTTC; D gene: TRBD2; J gene: TRBJ2-1; clone size: .; V gene: TRBV19
CDR3 protein: CSVAGGGYGYTF; CDR3 DNA: TGCAGCGTGGCGGGTGGCGGCTATGGCTACACCTTC; D gene: .; J gene: TRBJ1-2; clone size: .; V gene: TRBV29-1
CDR3 protein: CASRYTGSGANVLTF; CDR3 DNA: TGTGCCAGCAGGTATACAGGATCTGGGGCCAACGTCCTGACTTTC; D gene: .; J gene: TRBJ2-6; clone size: .; V gene: TRBV2
CDR3 protein: CASSGGLAGGYEQYF; CDR3 DNA: TGTGCCAGCAGCGGCGGACTAGCGGGGGGCTACGAGCAGTACTTC; D gene: TRBD2; J gene: TRBJ2-7; clone size: .; V gene: TRBV9
CDR3 protein: CASSDPSGRAYNEQFF; CDR3 DNA: TGTGCCAGCAGTGACCCTAGCGGGAGGGCCTACAATGAGCAGTTCTTC; D gene: TRBD2; J gene: TRBJ2-1; clone size: .; V gene: TRBV6-4
CDR3 protein: CASSHSYEQYF; CDR3 DNA: TGTGCCAGCAGCCACTCCTACGAGCAGTACTTC; D gene: .; J gene: TRBJ2-7; clone size: .; V gene: TRBV7-2
CDR3 protein: CASSLVLGIGAPEAFF; CDR3 DNA: TGTGCCAGCAGCTTAGTCCTAGGGATTGGGGCTCCTGAAGCTTTCTTT; D gene: .; J gene: TRBJ1-1; clone size: few; V gene: TRBV7-9
CDR3 protein: CASSSLQGKGNYGYTF; CDR3 DNA: TGTGCCAGCAGCTCCCTACAGGGCAAGGGGAACTATGGCTACACCTTC; D gene: .; J gene: TRBJ1-2; clone size: .; V gene: TRBV5-6
CDR3 protein: CASSGESPTYSNQPQHF; CDR3 DNA: TGCGCCAGCAGTGGAGAGAGTCCTACTTATAGCAATCAGCCCCAGCATTTT; D gene: .; J gene: TRBJ1-5; clone size: .; V gene: TRBV10-2
CDR3 protein: CASSDSGRAVETQYF; CDR3 DNA: TGTGCCAGCAGTGATAGCGGGAGGGCCGTGGAGACCCAGTACTTC; D gene: TRBD2; J gene: TRBJ2-5; clone size: .; V gene: TRBV25-1
CDR3 protein: CASSLAAPYGYTF; CDR3 DNA: TGTGCCAGCAGTTTGGCGGCTCCCTATGGCTACACCTTC; D gene: .; J gene: TRBJ1-2; clone size: .; V gene: TRBV28
CDR3 protein: CASARLGTGNTGELFF; CDR3 DNA: TGTGCCAGCGCCCGGTTGGGGACAGGGAACACCGGGGAGCTGTTTTTT; D gene: TRBD1; J gene: TRBJ2-2; clone size: medium-sized; V gene: TRBV5-6
CDR3 protein: CASSLEDTSTDTQYF; CDR3 DNA: TGTGCCAGCAGCTTAGAGGACACTAGCACAGATACGCAGTATTTT; D gene: .; J gene: TRBJ2-3; clone size: .; V gene: TRBV7-6
CDR3 protein: CASSPAASWHNEQFF; CDR3 DNA: TGTGCCAGCAGCCCAGCGGCTAGCTGGCACAATGAGCAGTTCTTC; D gene: .; J gene: TRBJ2-1; clone size: .; V gene: TRBV7-3
CDR3 protein: CASSGGRRLTYEQYF; CDR3 DNA: TGTGCCAGCAGTGGCGGGAGACGGCTGACCTACGAGCAGTACTTC; D gene: TRBD2; J gene: TRBJ2-7; clone size: .; V gene: TRBV27
CDR3 protein: CASSSRTGSYEQYF; CDR3 DNA: TGTGCCAGCAGTTCCCGGACAGGGTCCTACGAGCAGTACTTC; D gene: TRBD1; J gene: TRBJ2-7; clone size: .; V gene: TRBV27
CDR3 protein: CASSPPSQGAAKNIQYF; CDR3 DNA: TGTGCCAGCAGCCCCCCCTCGCAGGGGGCGGCCAAAAACATTCAGTACTTC; D gene: TRBD1; J gene: TRBJ2-4; clone size: .; V gene: TRBV7-9
CDR3 protein: CAWSVPRTGASYEQYF; CDR3 DNA: TGTGCCTGGAGTGTACCTCGGACAGGGGCATCCTACGAGCAGTACTTC; D gene: TRBD1; J gene: TRBJ2-7; clone size: .; V gene: TRBV30
CDR3 protein: CASGTGGSETQYF; CDR3 DNA: TGTGCCAGCGGGACAGGGGGCTCGGAGACCCAGTACTTC; D gene: TRBD1; J gene: TRBJ2-5; clone size: .; V gene: TRBV28
CDR3 protein: CASSPGTSGYTDTQYF; CDR3 DNA: TGCGCCAGCAGCCCGGGGACTAGCGGATACACAGATACGCAGTATTTT; D gene: TRBD2; J gene: TRBJ2-3; clone size: .; V gene: TRBV5-1
CDR3 protein: CASSFSHPRLCGHTF; CDR3 DNA: TGTGCCAGCAGCTTTTCCCACCCTCGATTATGTGGCCACACCTTC; D gene: .; J gene: TRBJ1-2; clone size: .; V gene: TRBV12-1
CDR3 protein: CASSEPHSTTGELFF; CDR3 DNA: TGTGCCAGCAGTGAACCCCACTCCACTACCGGGGAGCTGTTTTTT; D gene: .; J gene: TRBJ2-2; clone size: .; V gene: TRBV2
CDR3 protein: CASSFLQGNIQYF; CDR3 DNA: TGTGCCAGCAGTTTCCTACAGGGGAACATTCAGTACTTC; D gene: TRBD1; J gene: TRBJ2-4; clone size: .; V gene: TRBV27
CDR3 protein: CATSRDRKLAGGFDTQYF; CDR3 DNA: TGTGCCACCAGCAGAGATCGGAAATTAGCGGGAGGTTTCGATACGCAGTATTTT; D gene: TRBD2; J gene: TRBJ2-3; clone size: few; V gene: TRBV15
CDR3 protein: CASSILAGASTGELFF; CDR3 DNA: TGTGCCAGTAGTATACTAGCGGGAGCTAGCACCGGGGAGCTGTTTTTT; D gene: TRBD2; J gene: TRBJ2-2; clone size: .; V gene: TRBV19
CDR3 protein: CASSPGTNGETQYF; CDR3 DNA: TGTGCCAGCAGCCCAGGGACTAATGGGGAGACCCAGTACTTC; D gene: TRBD2; J gene: TRBJ2-5; clone size: .; V gene: TRBV5-4